This T cell receptor (beta chain) was recovered during a study of radiation and T cells in renal cell carcinoma. Whole-study results and caveats: Top tumor clonotypes rose in blood 2 weeks post-radiation, then contracted.

Assay: immunoSEQ multiplex PCR; the TCRdb copy retains only in-frame clones and omits some. The table has some 140,000 clones, about 88% seen once. V lost 9 bases to trimming and J lost 3 bases; unmatched junction nucleotides: 4. Germline assignment: CDR1 LNHDA and CDR2 SQIVND (reference sequence). The length of the CDR3 is 13 residues. Time point meaning: baseline pretreatment blood. Regarding treatment: 15 Gy SBRT to primary tumor, nephrectomy 4 weeks later. Radiation-treated patients gave blood at baseline, week 2 and week 4. The tumor was a clear cell renal cell carcinoma. With regard to this clone: Its antigen is currently unknown.

This TCR derives from a woman in her fifties or sixties with renal cell carcinoma. Sample: blood, taken from a patient whose treatment included radiotherapy and nephrectomy. This chain connects TRBV19 to TRBJ2-7; 11 nucleotides align to TRBD1. The CDR3 nucleotides are TGTGCCAGCACCGGGACAGGGGGCTACGAGCAGTACTTC. Amino acids: CASTGTGGYEQYF.